One and the same sample provided the 7 T cell receptor beta chains below, sequenced in a study of T cell responses to AZD1222 COVID-19 vaccine. Profiled with immunoSEQ multiplex PCR; TCRdb holds only in-frame clones, not every one. Of some 100,000 clones in the sample, roughly 93% were seen once. The sample was peripheral blood, taken on day 0 of AZD1222 vaccination. The receptors here all came from an adult in good health.

The chain has TRBV3-1 (or the pseudogene TRBV3-2) and TRBJ2-3; 8 positions match TRBD2. The CDR3 contains 13 residues. The junction had 7 bases not matched to a gene; V was cut back by 0 bases and J by 14 bases. Germline V gene lookup returns CDR1 LGHDT and CDR2 YNNKEL (reference sequence). DNA of the CDR3: TGTGCCAGCAGCCAAGAGGGCAGCGGGGGAGGGTATTTT. It translates to CASSQEGSGGGYF.

V and J are TRBV19 and TRBJ2-5; 8 bases align to TRBD2. Unmatched junction bases numbered 7, after V lost 3 bases and J lost 7 bases. There are 14 residues in the CDR3. CDR1 is LNHDA and CDR2 is SQIVND in the germline V gene (reference sequence). CDR3 sequence: CASSMRGELGTQYF. The CDR3 DNA reads as TGTGCCAGTAGTATGCGGGGGGAATTGGGGACCCAGTACTTC.

This sequence joins TRBV21-1 and TRBJ2-3. TRBV21-1 is a known pseudogene. CDR3 size: 9 residues. CDR3 bases: TGTGCAAACACAGATACGCAGTATTTT. Protein product: CANTDTQYF.

The gene calls are TRBV29-1 and TRBJ1-1, with 8 positions matching TRBD1. This CDR3 spans 14 amino acids. Germline V gene sequence: CDR1 SQVTM, CDR2 ANQGSEA. The V and J ends lost 4 bases and 5 bases, in that order; junction bases with no gene match: 9. Written as DNA, the CDR3 is TGCAGCGTTGCCAGGGGGCGCGCCGGGACTGAAGCTTTCTTT. This sequence encodes CSVARGRAGTEAFF. Full variable domain (missing parts from reference TRBV29-1 and TRBJ1-1): SAVISQKPSRDICQRGTSLTIQCQVDSQVTMMFWYRQQPGQSLTLIATANQGSEATYESGFVIDKFPISRPNLTFSTLTVSNMSPEDSSIYLCSVARGRAGTEAFFGQGTRLTVV.

This clone was found a few times. The genes are TRBV5-4 and TRBJ2-2; D perhaps matches TRBD2 (6 bases). CDR1 is SGHNT, CDR2 YYREEE, per germline (reference sequence). V dropped 4 bases and J dropped 3 bases, with 7 bases sitting between them. CDR3 length: 13 residues. CDR3: CASSRDYTGELFF. CDR3 nucleotides: TGTGCCAGCAGCAGGGACTACACCGGGGAGCTGTTTTTT. The variable domain in full, completed from reference TRBV5-4 and TRBJ2-2, reads ETGVTQSPTHLIKTRGQQVTLRCSSQSGHNTVSWYQQALGQGPQFIFQYYREEENGRGNFPPRFSGLQFPNYSSELNVNALELDDSALYLCASSRDYTGELFFGEGSRLTVL.

V and J are TRBV6-6 and TRBJ1-3, with D maybe TRBD1 (5 bases). The CDR3 consists of 13 residues. The ends were cut back, 11 bases at V and 0 bases at J, with 11 bases in the middle. Per the germline V gene, CDR1 is MNHNY and CDR2 is SVGAGI (reference sequence). In DNA, the CDR3 is TGTGCCGGTCGACAGTACTCTGGAAACACCATATATTTT. Translated, it gives CAGRQYSGNTIYF.

The chain combines TRBV4-2 with TRBJ2-3; 12 positions match TRBD2. The CDR3 runs to 16 residues. Germline V lookup: CDR1 LGHNA, CDR2 YNFKEQ. The V gene end was trimmed by 1 base and the J gene end by 7 bases; junction bases not matched to a gene: 6. The CDR3 nucleotides read TGTGCCAGCAGCCAAGGCCTAGCGGGGGGGCGATATACGCAGTATTTT. Encoded protein: CASSQGLAGGRYTQYF.